This is a list of T cell receptor beta chains from one sample in a study of regulatory T cells in long-lasting Graves disease. TCRdb re-derived calls from the multiplex PCR reads in MiXCR, one entry per CDR3 protein. Among around 400,000 distinct CDR3 sequences listed, roughly 16% were seen once. This material consisted of peripheral blood mononuclear cells (PBMCs), taken at new diagnosis, from a patient treated with antithyroid drugs. The receptors were sampled from a female donor with Graves disease. The CDR3 runs from the conserved cysteine through the conserved F or W. The order of the fields is clone size, J gene, D gene, V gene, CDR3 protein, CDR3 DNA. D genes are given only for firm matches. Clone size is given for some rows only: seen once, a few or many times, or a class if the clone is expanded.

size: many
J: TRBJ1-2
D: -
V: TRBV18
CDR3: CASSPAGANYGYTF
DNA: TGTGCCAGCTCACCGGCCGGGGCTAACTATGGCTACACCTTC

size: many
J: TRBJ1-3
D: -
V: TRBV11-2
CDR3: CASSLARTSGNTIYF
DNA: TGTGCCAGCAGCTTAGCACGGACTTCTGGAAACACCATATATTTT

size: many
J: TRBJ1-4
D: -
V: TRBV11-2
CDR3: CASSLWPGLNEKLFF
DNA: TGTGCCAGCAGCTTATGGCCAGGGTTAAATGAAAAACTGTTTTTT

size: many
J: TRBJ2-3
D: -
V: TRBV5-1
CDR3: CASSLAPGSTDTQYF
DNA: TGTGCCAGCAGCTTGGCCCCGGGGAGCACAGATACGCAGTATTTT

size: once
J: TRBJ1-1
D: -
V: TRBV12-3/TRBV12-4
CDR3: CASSSVLQGTAEAFF
DNA: TGTGCCAGCAGTTCAGTGCTACAGGGCACGGCTGAAGCTTTCTTT

size: few
J: TRBJ1-5
D: TRBD1
V: TRBV18
CDR3: CASSQTGGYQPQHF
DNA: TGTGCCAGCTCACAGACAGGGGGCTATCAGCCCCAGCATTTT

size: -
J: TRBJ1-1
D: -
V: TRBV18
CDR3: CASSPGAGSEAFF
DNA: TGTGCCAGCTCACCTGGGGCAGGGAGTGAAGCTTTCTTT

size: many
J: TRBJ2-4
D: -
V: TRBV11-2
CDR3: CASSLSTKNIQYF
DNA: TGTGCCAGCAGCTTAAGTACCAAAAACATTCAGTACTTC

size: -
J: TRBJ2-4
D: -
V: TRBV2
CDR3: CASSEARNPAAKNIQYF
DNA: TGTGCCAGCAGTGAAGCGAGAAACCCTGCGGCCAAAAACATTCAGTACTTC

size: many
J: TRBJ2-7
D: -
V: TRBV4-3
CDR3: CASSPGASGNYEQYF
DNA: TGTGCCAGCTCACCAGGGGCTAGCGGCAACTACGAGCAGTACTTC